A single sample gave rise to the 16 T cell receptor beta chains below, sequenced in a study of early T cells in non-severe SARS-CoV-2 infection. One entry per CDR3 protein, called by TCRdb with MiXCR from the 5' RACE reads. The data contain about 69,000 distinct CDR3 sequences, roughly 15% of them singletons. Sequenced input: whole blood. Receptor source: an adult who was a healthcare worker with PCR-confirmed SARS-CoV-2 infection or an uninfected control (not recorded which).

This clonotype was observed a few times. The rearrangement links TRBV30 to TRBJ2-7; TRBD1 is a possible D gene (6 bases). The V gene's germline CDR1 is GTSNPN and CDR2 SVGIG (reference sequence). V was trimmed by 1 base and J by 4 bases, leaving 11 bases between them. The CDR3 has 13 residues. In nucleotides, the CDR3 is TGTGCCTGGAGTGCCAGGGGAGTTTACGAGCAGTACTTC. Its translation: CAWSARGVYEQYF.

This clonotype turned up a few times. The chain combines TRBV12-3 or TRBV12-4 with TRBJ2-5, with TRBD2 identical over 9 bases. The V and J ends lost 4 bases and 4 bases, in that order; junction bases with no gene match: 7. The CDR3 contains 15 residues. The CDR3 is CASSSGTSFGETQYF. The CDR3 DNA is TGTGCCAGCAGTTCCGGGACTAGCTTCGGAGAGACCCAGTACTTC.

The J gene is TRBJ2-7, the V gene TRBV28, with D unresolved. V dropped 4 bases and J dropped 3 bases, with 7 bases sitting between them. The CDR3 consists of 12 residues. The germline V gene encodes CDR1 MDHEN and CDR2 SYDVKM. The DNA of the CDR3 is TGTGCCAGCAGTTCGAATTACTACGAGCAGTACTTC. Its translation is CASSSNYYEQYF.

This clonotype was recorded at least ten times. The chain has TRBV19 and TRBJ2-1, with a weak D call TRBD1 (7 bases). Germline V CDR1 and CDR2: LNHDA, SQIVND (reference sequence). The CDR3 totals 14 residues. V was trimmed by 4 bases and J by 4 bases, leaving 11 bases between them. The CDR3 DNA is TGTGCCAGTAGTAATCAGGGGGGATACAATGAGCAGTTCTTC. Translation gives CASSNQGGYNEQFF.

This clonotype came up a few times. The V and J genes are TRBV6-5 and TRBJ1-6, with 9 bases lining up with TRBD1. The CDR3 covers 16 residues. Germline values: CDR1 MNHEY, CDR2 SVGAGI. V lost 6 bases and J lost 7; bases outside the gene matches: 10. CDR3 loop: CASRMTGGNKNSPLHF. In DNA form, the CDR3 reads TGTGCCAGCAGAATGACAGGGGGAAATAAAAATTCACCCCTCCACTTT.

This clonotype was seen at least ten times. The chain carries TRBV19 and TRBJ1-1; D gene unclear. Germline assignment: CDR1 LNHDA and CDR2 SQIVND (reference sequence). Between the trimmed V and J ends, which lost 2 bases and 1 base, there was a span of 5 bases. The CDR3 sequence is 13 residues long. The CDR3 sequence is CASSISGNTEAFF. CDR3 nucleotides: TGTGCCAGTAGTATATCAGGGAACACTGAAGCTTTCTTT.

The rearrangement links TRBV5-1 to TRBJ2-2, with D tentatively TRBD1 (5 bases). The CDR3 contains 14 residues. Germline CDR1 is SGHRS and CDR2 is YFSETQ. Trimming left V 0 bases short and J 6 bases short, with 9 bases between. CDR3 nucleotide sequence: TGCGCCAGCAGCTTGGCAGGGAAGGCCGGGGAGCTGTTTTTT. It specifies CASSLAGKAGELFF.

This rearrangement joins TRBV9 to TRBJ1-1; D ambiguous. The germline CDR1 and CDR2 sequences are SGDLS and YYNGEE. V lost 1 base and J lost 6, with 10 bases in between. The CDR3 is 13 residues long. In DNA, the CDR3 is TGTGCCAGCAGCGTATTGGGTAACGCTGAAGCTTTCTTT. The encoded protein is CASSVLGNAEAFF.

The V and J genes are TRBV10-3 and TRBJ1-1; D perhaps matches TRBD1 (5 bases). V lost 10 bases and J lost 3, with 12 bases in between. Germline V gene data show CDR1 as ENHRY and CDR2 as SYGVKD. CDR3 length: 12 amino acids. The CDR3 region is CATHAGDTEAFF. The CDR3 nucleotides read TGTGCCACTCATGCGGGGGACACTGAAGCTTTCTTT.

This clonotype has just a few counts. The genes are TRBV30 and TRBJ1-2; D remains ambiguous. This CDR3 has 15 residues. Trimming took 0 bases from V and 2 from J, leaving 13 bases between them. The germline gives CDR1 GTSNPN, CDR2 SVGIG (reference sequence). The CDR3 DNA follows: TGTGCCTGGAGTGTAACGGCCAGCCCCAACTATGGCTACACCTTC. Amino acids: CAWSVTASPNYGYTF. Full variable domain (remainder filled in from reference TRBV30 and TRBJ1-2): SQTIHQWPATLVQPVGSPLSLECTVEGTSNPNLYWYRQAAGRGLQLLFYSVGIGQISSEVPQNLSASRPQDRQFILSSKKLLLSDSGFYLCAWSVTASPNYGYTFGSGTRLTVV.

The rearrangement joins TRBV7-2 to TRBJ2-2; D unresolved. Trimming removed 7 bases at V and 2 bases at J, with 17 bases between. Germline CDR1 SGHTA, CDR2 FQGNSA. There are 16 residues in the CDR3. This chain's CDR3 is CASKPPARQNTGELFF. In DNA form, the CDR3 reads TGTGCCAGCAAACCACCGGCTCGACAAAACACCGGGGAGCTGTTTTTT.

The gene calls are TRBV6-4 and TRBJ2-2, with TRBD2 matching 10 bases. Trimming removed 8 bases from V and 6 bases from J; junction bases left unmatched: 6. In germline, CDR1 is MRHNA, CDR2 SNTAGT. The CDR3 is 14 amino acids. CDR3 sequence reads: CASGGTSESGELFF. CDR3 sequence (DNA): TGTGCCAGCGGAGGGACTAGCGAATCCGGGGAGCTGTTTTTT.

This clonotype was detected many times. The J gene is TRBJ2-5, the V gene TRBV23-1, with 10 bases lining up with TRBD1. TRBV23-1 falls under the ORF class, with uncertain function. The ends lost 0 bases at V and 3 bases at J; junction bases unmatched: 1. The CDR3 runs 15 residues. The CDR3 reads CASSQSGQGKETQYF. CDR3 in DNA: TGCGCCAGCAGTCAATCGGGACAGGGGAAAGAGACCCAGTACTTC.

This clonotype was seen only a few times. The CDR3 nucleotides are TGCAGCGTTGCGGCAGGGTCGATGGCCGGGGAGCTGTTTTTT. This codes for CSVAAGSMAGELFF. The chain has TRBV29-1 and TRBJ2-2, with D possibly being TRBD1 (5 bases). V shed 4 bases and J shed 6 bases, with 15 bases lying between them. Germline V CDR1 and CDR2: SQVTM, ANQGSEA. This CDR3 comprises 14 residues.

This clonotype has at least ten counts. The chain links TRBV20-1 to TRBJ1-6, with D possibly TRBD1 on 6 matching bases. The ends were cut back, 1 base at V and 7 bases at J, with 8 bases in the middle. Looked up from germline, CDR1 is DFQATT and CDR2 is SNEGSKA (reference sequence). CDR3 length: 13 residues. CDR3 DNA: TGCAGTGCTAGAGGGACAGAGAATTCACCCCTCCACTTT. Translating gives CSARGTENSPLHF.

The rearrangement joins TRBV7-3 to TRBJ2-3; no definite D call. CDR1 is SGHTA, CDR2 FQGTGA, per germline. The CDR3 is 15 amino acids. Trimming took off 4 bases at V and 3 bases at J, with 14 bases between the two ends. CDR3 nucleotides: TGTGCCAGCAGCTCGCTTCCGGACCCGACAGATACGCAGTATTTT. Encoded protein: CASSSLPDPTDTQYF.